A single sample gave rise to the 23 T cell receptor beta chains below, sequenced in a study of blood T cell repertoires in COVID-19. Sequencing was performed with immunoSEQ multiplex PCR; in TCRdb, only in-frame clones are kept and a portion is missing. Among approximately 220,000 clones listed, 65% to 85% were seen once. Material: PBMCs or T cells enriched from blood (not recorded which). Source of these receptors: a woman between 35 and 50 years old who had recovered from COVID-19.

The chain links TRBV9 to TRBJ1-6; 7 bases are shared with TRBD1. The CDR3 consists of 15 residues. V trimming: 3 bases; J trimming: 0 bases; junction bases outside the gene matches: 0. Germline CDR1 is SGDLS and CDR2 is YYNGEE. CDR3 DNA sequence: TGTGCCAGCAGCGCAGGGGGCTCCTATAATTCACCCCTCCACTTT. It encodes CASSAGGSYNSPLHF.

The CDR3 loop is CASSLGGPETQYF. CDR3 in DNA: TGTGCCAGCAGCTTGGGAGGGCCGGAGACCCAGTACTTC. The chain combines TRBV5-6 with TRBJ2-5, with D possibly being TRBD2 (5 bases). V lost 0 bases and J 5 bases, leaving 8 bases between the germline ends. This CDR3 has 13 residues. CDR1 and CDR2 (germline): SGHDT, YYEEEE.

This clone was seen only a few times. The chain joins TRBV29-1 to TRBJ2-7; D possibly corresponds to TRBD1 (6 bases). The ends were cut back, 0 bases at V and 6 bases at J, with 21 bases in the middle. The CDR3 sequence is 16 residues long. CDR1 SQVTM and CDR2 ANQGSEA come from the germline V gene. The CDR3 region has the DNA TGCAGCGTTGAAGATCGGATCAGGGGCCTAGGGATCGAGCAGTACTTC. Residues: CSVEDRIRGLGIEQYF.

The V and J genes are TRBV7-2 and TRBJ2-2, with 11 bases identical to TRBD2. The CDR3 loop spans 16 amino acids. Germline V gives CDR1 SGHTA, CDR2 FQGNSA. Unmatched junction bases numbered 3, after V lost 2 bases and J lost 4 bases. The CDR3 DNA reads TGTGCCAGCAGCTTAAATAGCGGGAGGGCCACCGGGGAGCTGTTTTTT. This encodes CASSLNSGRATGELFF.

This clone was recorded a few times. The chain links TRBV11-2 to TRBJ2-5; D gene uncertain. The CDR3 is 15 amino acids. The V end lost 0 bases, the J end lost 2 bases, and 10 bases lay between the germline ends. Per the germline V gene, CDR1 is SGHAT and CDR2 is FQNNGV. For the CDR3, the DNA is TGTGCCAGCAGCTTAGATCTCGGAGTGCAAGAGACCCAGTACTTC. Its protein product is CASSLDLGVQETQYF.

This clone turned up a few times. The chain links TRBV12-3 or TRBV12-4 to TRBJ2-2; D remains ambiguous. Trimming left V 3 bases short and J 0 bases short, with 2 bases between. The CDR3 is made up of 13 amino acids. The CDR3 DNA is TGTGCCAGCAGTTTCACGAACACCGGGGAGCTGTTTTTT. This gives the protein CASSFTNTGELFF.

The chain couples TRBV5-1 to TRBJ2-7; 13 nucleotides align to TRBD2. V lost 4 bases to trimming and J lost 2 bases; unmatched junction nucleotides: 3. The germline CDR1 and CDR2 sequences are SGHRS and YFSETQ. The CDR3 runs to 15 residues. The CDR3 region is CASSLGTSGAYEQYF. For the CDR3, the DNA is TGCGCCAGCAGCCTAGGGACTAGCGGGGCCTACGAGCAGTACTTC.

The chain employs TRBV19 and TRBJ1-5; TRBD1 agrees at 7 bases. After removal of 4 bases from V and 7 bases from J, the junction contained 10 bases not matched to a gene. The CDR3 runs to 15 residues. Per germline, CDR1 LNHDA and CDR2 SQIVND (reference sequence). CDR3 residues: CASSTTTGPGQPQHF. CDR3 bases: TGTGCCAGTAGTACCACGACAGGGCCGGGGCAGCCCCAGCATTTT. Full variable domain (remainder filled in from reference TRBV19 and TRBJ1-5): DGGITQSPKYLFRKEGQNVTLSCEQNLNHDAMYWYRQDPGQGLRLIYYSQIVNDFQKGDIAEGYSVSREKKESFPLTVTSAQKNPTAFYLCASSTTTGPGQPQHFGDGTRLSIL.

The V call is TRBV28, the J call TRBJ1-6, with 11 bases aligning to TRBD1. V shed 5 bases and J 10 bases; nucleotides not matched to a gene: 7. Germline CDR1 and CDR2: MDHEN and SYDVKM. CDR3 length: 15 amino acids. CDR3 nucleotides: TGTGCCAGCAGTCTGGGGACAGGGGGGGGGTCACCCCTCCACTTT. Translation gives CASSLGTGGGSPLHF.

This clone was counted a single time. The CDR3 region is CASSRPSERYNEQFF. As DNA, the CDR3 is TGTGCCAGCAGCCGGCCTAGCGAGCGATACAATGAGCAGTTCTTC. The chain links TRBV7-2 to TRBJ2-1; maybe TRBD2 (6 bases). Germline CDR1 is SGHTA and CDR2 is FQGNSA. V lost 5 bases and J lost 4, with 15 bases in between. The CDR3 loop spans 15 amino acids.

This clone was found once. The chain employs TRBV30 and TRBJ1-2; 7 nucleotides line up with TRBD1. Germline V lookup: CDR1 GTSNPN, CDR2 SVGIG (reference sequence). The CDR3 runs to 13 residues. J lost 8 bases, V lost 5 bases, and 11 bases had no gene match. The CDR3 loop is CAWGDSSLRGYTF. The CDR3 bases are TGTGCCTGGGGGGACAGCTCTTTAAGGGGCTACACCTTC.

This chain uses TRBV10-1 with TRBJ2-2, with TRBD1 matching 8 bases. The V gene end was trimmed by 4 bases and the J gene end by 4 bases; junction bases not matched to a gene: 8. Germline V gene data show CDR1 as WNHNN and CDR2 as SYGVQD (reference sequence). This CDR3 has 16 residues. CDR3 sequence reads: CASSAGQGAATGELFF. The CDR3 nucleotides are TGCGCCAGCAGTGCAGGGCAGGGGGCGGCCACCGGGGAGCTGTTTTTT.

J is TRBJ2-2 and V is TRBV5-1; possible D gene TRBD2, 5 bases. CDR1 is SGHRS, CDR2 YFSETQ, per germline. The CDR3 extends over 17 amino acids. V lost 5 bases, J lost 5 bases, and 22 bases lay in between. The CDR3 bases are TGCGCCAGCAGTCCCGCTGACGGCCCCGGAGGAACCGGGGAGCTGTTTTTT. Translating gives CASSPADGPGGTGELFF.

The genes are TRBV2 and TRBJ2-1; D perhaps matches TRBD2 (6 bases). The CDR3 runs 16 residues. The ends were cut back, 3 bases at V and 7 bases at J, with 19 bases in the middle. Germline loops: CDR1 SNHLY, CDR2 FYNNEI. This CDR3 reads CASSDLLGVAVNEQFF. CDR3 DNA sequence: TGTGCCAGCAGTGATCTTCTGGGGGTAGCGGTAAATGAGCAGTTCTTC.

This rearrangement joins TRBV19 to TRBJ1-4; D is ambiguous. The CDR3 loop spans 17 amino acids. Trimming removed 4 bases from V and 6 bases from J, with 21 bases in between. Germline V CDR1 and CDR2: LNHDA, SQIVND (reference sequence). The DNA for the CDR3 is TGTGCCAGTAGTAAGTTGGATATATTCTTGAGGCATGAAAAACTGTTTTTT. Translation gives CASSKLDIFLRHEKLFF.

The rearrangement joins TRBV19 to TRBJ1-1; D uncertain. V lost 5 bases and J 0 bases, leaving 16 bases between the germline ends. This CDR3 spans 16 amino acids. Germline CDR1 is LNHDA and CDR2 is SQIVND (reference sequence). CDR3 coding DNA: TGTGCCAGTAGTCCCTTGAGGAGCTATATGAACACTGAAGCTTTCTTT. This translates into CASSPLRSYMNTEAFF.

The chain joins TRBV11-2 to TRBJ1-5; D call uncertain. The ends were cut back, 5 bases at V and 7 bases at J, with 12 bases in the middle. Germline V gene lookup returns CDR1 SGHAT and CDR2 FQNNGV. This CDR3 comprises 13 residues. CDR3 amino acids: CASSPPGGQPQHF. CDR3 coding DNA: TGTGCCAGCAGCCCGCCAGGAGGACAGCCCCAGCATTTT.

V gene TRBV5-4 combines with J gene TRBJ2-1, with 11 bases matching TRBD2. Germline V gives CDR1 SGHNT, CDR2 YYREEE (reference sequence). The CDR3 contains 17 residues. V lost 4 bases, J lost 2 bases, and 8 bases stayed unmatched. The DNA of the CDR3 is TGTGCCAGCAGCCCAATGCTAGCGGGAGGTCCCTACAATGAGCAGTTCTTC. Its translation: CASSPMLAGGPYNEQFF.

The rearrangement joins TRBV28 to TRBJ1-2, with D maybe TRBD1 (5 bases). The germline V gene encodes CDR1 MDHEN and CDR2 SYDVKM. Trimming shortened V by 5 bases and J by 3 bases, and 19 bases separated the two germline ends. This CDR3 is built from 16 residues. CDR3 in amino acids: CASSPLTVQVDYGYTF. Written as DNA, the CDR3 is TGTGCCAGCAGTCCGTTGACAGTACAAGTAGACTATGGCTACACCTTC.

This CDR3 reads CASSPTSREGGYEQYV. The CDR3 DNA sequence: TGTGCCAGCAGCCCCACGTCCCGGGAGGGCGGGTACGAGCAGTACGTC. The gene calls are TRBV5-6 and TRBJ2-7, with TRBD2 identical over 8 bases. The V gene's germline CDR1 is SGHDT and CDR2 YYEEEE. The V and J ends lost 4 bases and 4 bases, in that order; junction bases with no gene match: 13. The CDR3 is 16 amino acids.

V usage is TRBV5-1 and J usage is TRBJ2-1; no clear D gene. Trimming stripped 2 bases from V and 5 bases from J, with 11 bases between. CDR1 and CDR2 from the germline V gene are SGHRS and YFSETQ. There are 14 residues in the CDR3. The CDR3 here is CASSLTFRDNEQFF. For the CDR3, the DNA is TGCGCCAGCAGCTTAACATTCCGGGACAATGAGCAGTTCTTC.

This chain joins TRBV30 and TRBJ2-7, with 9 bases aligning to TRBD1. This CDR3 is built from 11 residues. V lost 1 base, J lost 10 bases, and 2 bases stayed unmatched. Germline V lookup: CDR1 GTSNPN, CDR2 SVGIG (reference sequence). CDR3 nucleotide sequence: TGTGCCTGGAGTGAGGGACAGGGACAGTACGTC. This codes for CAWSEGQGQYV.

The gene calls are TRBV24-1 and TRBJ1-2; 7 bases map to TRBD1. CDR3 size: 14 residues. In germline, CDR1 is KGHDR, CDR2 SFDVKD. V trimming: 4 bases; J trimming: 4 bases; junction bases outside the gene matches: 5. The DNA for the CDR3 is TGTGCCACCAGTGAGTCCCGGGACAGCTATGGCTACACCTTC. Translated: CATSESRDSYGYTF.